This TCR beta chain derives from a study of neurological immune-mediated disorders (dated by TCRdb to between 2018 and 2021). The study in broad terms: Peripheral blood TCR-beta repertoires from HTLV-I-associated myelopathy (HAM/TSP) patients, multiple sclerosis patients and healthy controls were compared by UMI-based sequencing. Technical triplicate libraries were sequenced to precisely calculate how much the frequency of each individual clone varied. The 95 to 120 TCR-beta libraries included longitudinal samples, technical triplicates and paired sorted CD4+ and CD8+ T-cell subsets alongside PBMC samples. The cohort was made up of 68 subjects, consisting of roughly 15 HAM/TSP patients, roughly 35 multiple sclerosis patients and some 20 healthy controls.

Per the publication, the time point label means: technical triplicate 2. For unsorted PBMC libraries, 2 million PBMCs were used after storage in RNAlater at -80 degrees C until RNA extraction. Peripheral blood was subjected to Ficoll-Hypaque density gradient centrifugation to isolate PBMCs, which were then cryopreserved in liquid nitrogen. CDR1 LGHNT and CDR2 FRNRAP are derived from the germline V gene. V trim: 5 bases; J trim: 5 bases; unmatched bases: 8. From cysteine to phenylalanine, the CDR3 is 14 amino acids long. The CDR3 DNA has 42 bases and is translated from base 1. This clonotype occurred many times. The antigen it recognizes is unknown. Base-call qualities are not available, and no considerably larger clone is one nucleotide away. cDNA synthesis used template-switch 5'RACE with a primer carrying a 10-nucleotide random unique molecular identifier tagging each TCR transcript. Over 180 million TCR-beta sequences, covering 15-18 subjects, were produced in each sequencing run. The RNeasy kit was used to extract total RNA. The KAPA Real-time Library Amplification kit was used to amplify TCR-beta VDJ regions with primers targeting the TCR constant region and the 5'RACE anchor. Sample indexes and Illumina adaptors were added in a first PCR, after which library yield was increased in a second PCR. After Ampure bead purification, the TCR product of roughly 650 bp was size-selected on a 2% E-gel SizeSelection system. Library quality was checked on a Bioanalyzer, concentration was measured with Qubit, and libraries were quantified with the Kapa Library Quantification kit before pooling. Paired-end 2 x 150 bp sequencing of the libraries was performed on an Illumina HiSeq 2500. To increase sequence diversity, roughly 24-30% phiX was spiked into each library pool. The original methods were these. The quality-filtered reads were processed with the UMI-based MiGEC pipeline, whose error correction step removed more than 85% of the raw TCR sequences. VDJ genes were aligned to IMGT germline references, and each clonotype was defined by a unique CDR3 amino acid sequence together with V-J genes. Clonal expansion, Shannon diversity, and CDR3 relatedness (CalcPairwiseDistances, ClusterSamples) were evaluated with VDJtools, and phylogenetic trees were built with CLCbio workbench. Clones with at least 8 unique UMIs were defined as expanded, with this threshold being based on coefficient-of-variation modelling across technical triplicates. Through fastp at Q25 and MiXCR, TCRdb rebuilt clones from the public reads, retaining in-frame beta chains. One record per CDR3 amino acid sequence lists the most common genes and DNA. V and J calls and clone size were set by TCRdb, not the authors. This sample has under 65,000 distinct CDR3 sequences in its table, and nearly 25% of those were observed once. Of the sample, around 4.5% is held by the ten largest clones.

The research as a whole found: TCR clonal expansion was greatest in HAM/TSP patients and smallest in MS patients, who ranked below even healthy controls. Across subjects, expanded clones never shared an identical CDR3 amino acid sequence, which suggests that the TCR-beta repertoires in every group were private.

The chain is made from TRBV12-5 and TRBJ2-5; a stretch of 7 junction bases matches TRBD2. Source material: PBMCs. This TCR came from a man aged 55 to 70 with HTLV-1-associated myelopathy (HAM/TSP). The nucleotides are TGTGCTAGTGGTCCGGGGGGTCCAGGGGAGACCCAGTACTTC. Its protein reads: CASGPGGPGETQYF.